This T cell receptor beta chain appears in the sequencing data of a study of T cells in Graves' hyperthyroidism and ophthalmopathy. Germline loops: CDR1 SGHTA, CDR2 FQGNSA. The CDR3 runs to 14 residues. The V gene lost 7 bases and the J gene lost 3 bases, with 15 bases spanning the gap. Amplified TCR beta CDR3 regions came from RNA transcripts. Researchers ran a first-round RT-PCR on the TCR CDR3 using the HTBI primer set. Using its own MiXCR run on the multiplex PCR reads, TCRdb lists one record per CDR3 protein. The sample lists about 640,000 distinct CDR3 sequences, less than 25% occurring once. The sequenced sample was blood. This chain uses TRBV7-2 with TRBJ2-5; D is ambiguous. The origin of this receptor is a man younger than 45 with Graves' ophthalmopathy. CDR3 coding DNA: TGTGCCAGCAAAACGACCCAGGTAGAAGAGACCCAGTACTTC. Its protein product is CASKTTQVEETQYF.